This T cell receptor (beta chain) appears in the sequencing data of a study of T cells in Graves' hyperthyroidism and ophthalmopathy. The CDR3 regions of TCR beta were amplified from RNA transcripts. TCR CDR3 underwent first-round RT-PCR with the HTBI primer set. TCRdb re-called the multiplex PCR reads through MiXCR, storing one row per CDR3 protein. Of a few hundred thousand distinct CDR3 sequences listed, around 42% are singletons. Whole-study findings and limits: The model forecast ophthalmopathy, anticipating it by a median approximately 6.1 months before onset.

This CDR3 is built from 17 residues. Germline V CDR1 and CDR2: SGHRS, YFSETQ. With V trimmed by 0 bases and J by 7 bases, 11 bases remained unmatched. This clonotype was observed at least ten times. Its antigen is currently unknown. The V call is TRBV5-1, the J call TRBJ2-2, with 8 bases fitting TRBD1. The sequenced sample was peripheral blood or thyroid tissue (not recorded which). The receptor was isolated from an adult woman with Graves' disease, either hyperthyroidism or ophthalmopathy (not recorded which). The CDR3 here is CASSLVPGRGHGGELFF. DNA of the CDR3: TGCGCCAGCAGCTTGGTTCCAGGCAGGGGGCACGGCGGGGAGCTGTTTTTT.